This T cell receptor beta chain came from a study of OX40 agonist ivuxolimab in advanced cancers. Study-level background: Patients were treated with intravenous ivuxolimab, dosed at 0.01 to 10 mg/kg and infused every 2 weeks. Points from the study as a whole: Expanded peripheral T cells had an undetermined antigen specificity.

A single count supports this clone. The antigen is not known. Repertoires were generated with immunoSEQ multiplex PCR, while TCRdb's copy carries only in-frame clones and drops some. The sample yields about 60,000 clones, roughly 84% seen once. CDR3 length equals 14 residues. V dropped 4 bases and J dropped 2 bases, with 12 bases sitting between them. Germline CDR1 and CDR2: SGHDN and FVKESK. Systemic immunosuppression or a history of autoimmune disease excluded patients. Collection of blood occurred at baseline, at cycle 4 day 1, and at cycle 7 day 1. The input for sequencing was CD4+ or CD8+ T cells sorted from blood, taken in a trial of the OX40 agonist ivuxolimab. This chain links TRBV14 with TRBJ2-7, with D perhaps matching TRBD1 (6 bases). This TCR was recovered from an adult with an advanced solid tumor such as melanoma, head and neck, liver or kidney cancer. The CDR3 DNA is TGTGCCAGCAGCCGCGGACAGTACACCTACGAGCAGTACTTC. Its protein product is CASSRGQYTYEQYF.